What follows is one T cell receptor beta chain and its context. Original handling: Reference gene primer amplification in the assay estimated nucleated cell counts. TCRdb keeps only in-frame clones here, not all; method: immunoSEQ multiplex PCR. V and J calls and clone size are as listed in that table; D and trimming were resolved from the DNA. The repertoire holds 300,000 or so clones, with roughly 87% as singletons. The data were obtained in a study of blood T cell repertoires in COVID-19. Study overall: Collection of acute and convalescent COVID-19 samples took place in the United States, Italy and Spain. PBMCs, B-cell-depleted T cells, or T cells provided the cDNA or gDNA that made up the material.

The CDR3 is 13 amino acids. Germline V gene sequence: CDR1 GTSNPN, CDR2 SVGIG (reference sequence). The trim removed 2 bases at V and 4 bases at J, leaving 3 bases unmatched. Before being deemed recovered, Cohort 3 donors had two negative PCRs, clearance, or symptom resolution. The chain links TRBV30 to TRBJ2-7; 9 positions match TRBD1. This TCR was sampled from a woman aged 25 to 39 who had recovered from COVID-19. The sequencing sample was made of PBMCs or T cells enriched from blood (not recorded which). This chain's CDR3 is CAWSRDRAYEQYF. The CDR3 DNA is TGTGCCTGGAGTAGGGACAGGGCATACGAGCAGTACTTC.